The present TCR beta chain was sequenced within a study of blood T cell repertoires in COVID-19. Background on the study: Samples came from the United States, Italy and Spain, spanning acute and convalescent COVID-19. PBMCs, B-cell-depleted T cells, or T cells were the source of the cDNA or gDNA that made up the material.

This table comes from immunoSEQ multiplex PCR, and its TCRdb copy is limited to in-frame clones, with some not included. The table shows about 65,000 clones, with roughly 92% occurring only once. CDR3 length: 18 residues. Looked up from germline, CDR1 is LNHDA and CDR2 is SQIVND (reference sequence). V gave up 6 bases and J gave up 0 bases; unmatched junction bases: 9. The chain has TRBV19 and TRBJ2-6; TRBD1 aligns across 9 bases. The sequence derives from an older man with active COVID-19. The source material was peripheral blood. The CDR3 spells CASSSGQGKSSGANVLTF. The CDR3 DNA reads TGTGCCAGTAGCTCCGGACAGGGGAAGTCCTCTGGGGCCAACGTCCTGACTTTC.